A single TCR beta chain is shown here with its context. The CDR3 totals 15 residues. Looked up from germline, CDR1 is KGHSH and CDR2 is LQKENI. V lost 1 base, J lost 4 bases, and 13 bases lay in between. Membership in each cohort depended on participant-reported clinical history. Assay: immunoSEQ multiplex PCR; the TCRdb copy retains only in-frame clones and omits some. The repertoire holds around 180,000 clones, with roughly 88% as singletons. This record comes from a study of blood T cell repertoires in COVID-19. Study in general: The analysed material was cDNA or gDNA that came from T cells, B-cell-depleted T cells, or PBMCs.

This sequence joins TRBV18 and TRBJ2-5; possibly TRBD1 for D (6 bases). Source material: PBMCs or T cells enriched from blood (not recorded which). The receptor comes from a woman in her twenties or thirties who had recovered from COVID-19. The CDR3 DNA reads TGTGCCAGCTCACCACAGGCAGGGGTTAGAGAGACCCAGTACTTC. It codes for CASSPQAGVRETQYF.